This section outlines one T cell receptor beta chain sequence together with its context. Its antigen is currently unknown. Only in-frame clones appear in the TCRdb table, and some are missing; sequencing was by immunoSEQ multiplex PCR. The table includes 150,000 to 200,000 clones, 87% detected once. The record originates from a study of Ad26.COV2.S vaccination and SARS-CoV-2 variants. Study results and limitations: The study found similar non-spike TCR breadth in vaccine and placebo recipients. Quantification of TCR breadth and depth may have yielded underestimates of total T cell responses. Vaccinees showed greater spike-specific TCR breadth than placebo recipients.

This CDR3 comprises 13 residues. Trimming took off 5 bases at V and 4 bases at J, with 12 bases between the two ends. This TCR derives from a human donor who had recovered from COVID-19. This chain connects TRBV12-3 or TRBV12-4 to TRBJ2-7; D might be TRBD2 (6 bases). Sequences were derived from peripheral blood, sampled after recovery from COVID-19. The CDR3 nucleotides read TGTGCCAGCAGTCCCGGGGGTCTTTACGAGCAGTACTTC. Its protein is CASSPGGLYEQYF.